The 10 T cell receptor beta chains in this list originate from one sample, sequenced in a study of blood T cell repertoires in COVID-19. This table comes from immunoSEQ multiplex PCR, and its TCRdb copy is limited to in-frame clones, with some not included. The sample holds some 98,000 clones, 70% to 85% seen once. The sample consisted of peripheral blood. All receptors come from a man aged 70 or older with acute or convalescent COVID-19.

This clone was recorded a few times. The rearrangement links TRBV4-1 to TRBJ1-4; the D is unclear. There are 14 residues in the CDR3. Per the germline V gene, CDR1 is MGHRA and CDR2 is YSYEKL. V shed 3 bases and J shed 8 bases, with 13 bases lying between them. CDR3 in DNA: TGCGCCAGCAGCCAGTCACAGTCTTGGGAAAAACTGTTTTTT. It encodes CASSQSQSWEKLFF.

This clone was counted only a few times. The chain uses TRBV19 and TRBJ1-5; D not resolved. This CDR3 has 14 residues. V lost 2 bases, J lost 4 bases, and 9 bases lay in between. Looked up from germline, CDR1 is LNHDA and CDR2 is SQIVND (reference sequence). The CDR3, as DNA: TGTGCCAGTAGTATATCTGCGATTAATCAGCCCCAGCATTTT. Protein: CASSISAINQPQHF.

V is TRBV18 and J is TRBJ2-1; D unresolved. V was cut by 0 bases and J by 6 bases, with 9 bases left in between. From germline, CDR1 is KGHSH and CDR2 LQKENI. This CDR3 has 14 residues. CDR3: CASSPPSGGNEQFF. The CDR3 coding sequence is TGTGCCAGCTCACCACCCTCAGGTGGCAATGAGCAGTTCTTC.

V and J are TRBV7-3 and TRBJ2-2; the match to TRBD1 covers 7 bases. The CDR3 covers 17 residues. CDR1 is SGHTA, CDR2 FQGTGA, per germline. Losses at the gene ends were 6 bases for V and 1 base for J; bases not matched to a gene: 11. CDR3 DNA: TGTGCCAGCAGATCGGTCAGGGCAGGGGGGAACACCGGGGAGCTGTTTTTT. It yields the protein CASRSVRAGGNTGELFF.

This chain links TRBV18 with TRBJ1-1; D may be TRBD1 (5 bases). Trimming removed 3 bases from V and 3 bases from J, with 17 bases in between. The CDR3 runs 16 residues. Germline loops: CDR1 KGHSH, CDR2 LQKENI. Here the CDR3 reads CASSPIGGARDTEAFF. The CDR3 DNA follows: TGTGCCAGCTCACCTATTGGCGGGGCTCGGGACACTGAAGCTTTCTTT.

The chain employs TRBV9 and TRBJ1-5, with 7 nucleotides matching TRBD1. This CDR3 has 18 amino acids. Germline trimming cut 7 bases from V and 5 bases from J; bases unmatched to any gene: 21. CDR1 is SGDLS, CDR2 YYNGEE, per germline. CDR3 in DNA: TGTGCCAGCGGCAATCGACAGGGAGCGGTAGTTTCGGATCAGCCCCAGCATTTT. Protein sequence: CASGNRQGAVVSDQPQHF.

The chain links TRBV2 to TRBJ1-5; possibly TRBD1 for D (6 bases). Germline CDR1 is SNHLY and CDR2 is FYNNEI. The V end was cut by 5 bases, the J end by 7 bases, with 21 bases between. The CDR3 runs 16 residues. This CDR3 is CASSSQYRDTSQPQHF. CDR3 nucleotides: TGTGCCAGCAGTAGCCAATACCGGGACACATCCCAGCCCCAGCATTTT.

The genes are TRBV5-5 and TRBJ2-7; 11 nucleotides line up with TRBD2. V shed 3 bases and J 0 bases; nucleotides not matched to a gene: 2. Germline V gene sequence: CDR1 SGHKS, CDR2 YYEKEE (reference sequence). The CDR3 runs 15 residues. The CDR3 protein is CASSSGLAGSYEQYF. The CDR3 DNA follows: TGTGCCAGCAGCTCAGGACTAGCGGGCTCCTACGAGCAGTACTTC.

The J gene is TRBJ1-4, the V gene TRBV5-1; no definite D call. V lost 1 base and J lost 8, with 12 bases in between. There are 14 residues in the CDR3. Per the germline V gene, CDR1 is SGHRS and CDR2 is YFSETQ. In nucleotides, the CDR3 is TGCGCCAGCAGCTTGTCGTCCCCGGGAGAAAAACTGTTTTTT. Translated: CASSLSSPGEKLFF.

The rearrangement joins TRBV9 to TRBJ2-3; TRBD1 might be the D (6 bases). There are 12 residues in the CDR3. Trimming removed 4 bases from V and 6 bases from J, with 9 bases in between. From germline, CDR1 is SGDLS and CDR2 YYNGEE. CDR3 amino acids: CASSQQGDTQYF. For the CDR3, the DNA is TGTGCCAGCAGCCAGCAGGGGGATACGCAGTATTTT.